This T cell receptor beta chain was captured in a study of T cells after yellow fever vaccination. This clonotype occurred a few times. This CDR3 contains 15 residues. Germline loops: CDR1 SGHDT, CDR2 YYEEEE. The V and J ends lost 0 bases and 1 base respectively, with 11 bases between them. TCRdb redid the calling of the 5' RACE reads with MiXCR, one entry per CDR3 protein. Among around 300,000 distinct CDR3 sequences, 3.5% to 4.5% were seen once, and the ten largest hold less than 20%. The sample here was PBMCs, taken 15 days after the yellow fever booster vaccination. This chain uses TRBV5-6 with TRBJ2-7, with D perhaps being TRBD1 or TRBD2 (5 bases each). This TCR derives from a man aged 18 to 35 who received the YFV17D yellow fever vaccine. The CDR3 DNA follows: TGTGCCAGCAGCTTGGTGGGGGACCTGTCCTACGAGCAGTACTTC. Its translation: CASSLVGDLSYEQYF.